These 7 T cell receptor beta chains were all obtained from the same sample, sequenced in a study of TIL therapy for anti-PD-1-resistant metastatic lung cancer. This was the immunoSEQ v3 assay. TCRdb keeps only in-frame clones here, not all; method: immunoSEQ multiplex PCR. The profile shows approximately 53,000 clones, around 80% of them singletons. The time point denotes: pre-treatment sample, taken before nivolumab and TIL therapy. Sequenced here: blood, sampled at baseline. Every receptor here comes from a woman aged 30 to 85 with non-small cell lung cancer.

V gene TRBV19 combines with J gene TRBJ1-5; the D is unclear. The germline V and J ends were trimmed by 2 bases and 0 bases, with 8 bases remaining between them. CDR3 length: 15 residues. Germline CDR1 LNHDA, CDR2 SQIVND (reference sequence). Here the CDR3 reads CASSIFADSNQPQHF. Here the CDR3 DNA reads TGTGCCAGTAGTATATTCGCTGATAGCAATCAGCCCCAGCATTTT.

In nucleotides, the CDR3 is TGTGCCAGTAGTATTCGTCCAGTCGATACGCAGTATTTT. As protein: CASSIRPVDTQYF. The V call is TRBV19, the J call TRBJ2-3; D remains unclear. This CDR3 contains 13 residues. Germline V gene sequence: CDR1 LNHDA, CDR2 SQIVND (reference sequence). V dropped 3 bases and J dropped 6 bases, with 10 bases sitting between them.

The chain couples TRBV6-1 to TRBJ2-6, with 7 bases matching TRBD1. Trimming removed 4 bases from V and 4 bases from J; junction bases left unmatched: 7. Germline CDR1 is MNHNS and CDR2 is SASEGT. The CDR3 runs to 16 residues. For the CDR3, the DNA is TGTGCCAGCAGTGGTACAGGGGCTTGGGGGGCCAACGTCCTGACTTTC. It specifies CASSGTGAWGANVLTF.

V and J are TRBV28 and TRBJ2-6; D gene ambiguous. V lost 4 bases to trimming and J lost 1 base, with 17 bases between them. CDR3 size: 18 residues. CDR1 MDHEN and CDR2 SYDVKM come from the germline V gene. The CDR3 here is CASSSGGGTLSGANVLTF. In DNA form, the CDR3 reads TGTGCCAGCAGTTCCGGTGGTGGTACTCTTTCTGGGGCCAACGTCCTGACTTTC.

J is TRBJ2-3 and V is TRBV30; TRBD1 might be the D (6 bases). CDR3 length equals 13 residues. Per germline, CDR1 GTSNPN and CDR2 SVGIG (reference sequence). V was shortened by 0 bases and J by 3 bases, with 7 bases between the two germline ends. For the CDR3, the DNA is TGTGCCTGGAGTGTACAGGGAACAGATACGCAGTATTTT. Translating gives CAWSVQGTDTQYF.

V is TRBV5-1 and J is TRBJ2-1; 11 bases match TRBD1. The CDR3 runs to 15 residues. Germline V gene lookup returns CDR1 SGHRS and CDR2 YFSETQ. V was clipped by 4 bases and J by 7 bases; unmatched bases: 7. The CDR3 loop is CASSPDRGRRNEQFF. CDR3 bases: TGCGCCAGCAGCCCGGACAGGGGGCGCCGGAATGAGCAGTTCTTC.

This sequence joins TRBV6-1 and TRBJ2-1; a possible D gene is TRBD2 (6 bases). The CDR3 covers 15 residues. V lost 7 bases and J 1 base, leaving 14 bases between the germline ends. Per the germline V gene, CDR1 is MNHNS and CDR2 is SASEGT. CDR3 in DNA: TGTGCCAGCATTATACTTGGGGGGTCCTACAATGAGCAGTTCTTC. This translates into CASIILGGSYNEQFF.